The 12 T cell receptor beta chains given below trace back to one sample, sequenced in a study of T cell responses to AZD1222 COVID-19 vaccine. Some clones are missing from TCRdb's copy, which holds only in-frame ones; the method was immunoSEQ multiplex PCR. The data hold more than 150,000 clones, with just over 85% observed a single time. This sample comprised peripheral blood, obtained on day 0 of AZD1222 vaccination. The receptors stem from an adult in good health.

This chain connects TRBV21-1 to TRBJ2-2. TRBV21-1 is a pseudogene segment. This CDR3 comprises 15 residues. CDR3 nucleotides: TGTGCCAGCAGCAAAGTTTGGGGGAACACCGGGGAGCTGTTTTTT. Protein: CASSKVWGNTGELFF.

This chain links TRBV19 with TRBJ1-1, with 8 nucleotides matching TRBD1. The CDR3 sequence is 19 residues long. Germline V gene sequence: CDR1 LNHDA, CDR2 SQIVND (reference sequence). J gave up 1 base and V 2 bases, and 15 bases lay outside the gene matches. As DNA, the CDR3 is TGTGCCAGTAGTATAATGGGCAGGGGGCCCGAGGTACCGAACACTGAAGCTTTCTTT. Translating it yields CASSIMGRGPEVPNTEAFF. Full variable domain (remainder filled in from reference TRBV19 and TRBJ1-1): DGGITQSPKYLFRKEGQNVTLSCEQNLNHDAMYWYRQDPGQGLRLIYYSQIVNDFQKGDIAEGYSVSREKKESFPLTVTSAQKNPTAFYLCASSIMGRGPEVPNTEAFFGQGTRLTVV.

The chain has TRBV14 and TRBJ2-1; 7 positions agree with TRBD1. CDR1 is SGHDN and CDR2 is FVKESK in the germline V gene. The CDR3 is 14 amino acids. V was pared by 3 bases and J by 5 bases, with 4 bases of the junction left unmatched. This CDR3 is CASSQRQGHNEQFF. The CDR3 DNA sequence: TGTGCCAGCAGCCAGCGACAGGGCCACAATGAGCAGTTCTTC.

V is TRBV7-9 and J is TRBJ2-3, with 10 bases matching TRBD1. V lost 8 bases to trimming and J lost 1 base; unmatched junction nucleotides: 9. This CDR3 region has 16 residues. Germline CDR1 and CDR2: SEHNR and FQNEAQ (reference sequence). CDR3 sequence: CASPITGTGGTDTQYF. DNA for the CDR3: TGTGCCAGCCCGATAACCGGGACAGGGGGCACAGATACGCAGTATTTT.

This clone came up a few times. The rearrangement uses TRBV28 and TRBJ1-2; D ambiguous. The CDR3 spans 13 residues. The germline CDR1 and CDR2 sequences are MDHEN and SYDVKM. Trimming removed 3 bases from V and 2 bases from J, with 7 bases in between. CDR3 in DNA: TGTGCCAGCAGTTTGTCGGAGAACTATGGCTACACCTTC. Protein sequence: CASSLSENYGYTF.

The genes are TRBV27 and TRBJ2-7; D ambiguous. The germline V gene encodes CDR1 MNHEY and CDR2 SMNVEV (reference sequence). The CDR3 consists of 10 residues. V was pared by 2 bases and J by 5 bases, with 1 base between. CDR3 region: CASSLDEQYF. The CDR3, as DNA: TGTGCCAGCAGTTTAGACGAGCAGTACTTC.

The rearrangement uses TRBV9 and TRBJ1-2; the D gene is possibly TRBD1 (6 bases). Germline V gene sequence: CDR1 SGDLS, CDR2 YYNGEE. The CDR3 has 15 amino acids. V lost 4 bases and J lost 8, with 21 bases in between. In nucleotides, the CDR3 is TGTGCCAGCAGCCCCGGGGGGGCCCCCACGGGAGGCTACACCTTC. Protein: CASSPGGAPTGGYTF.

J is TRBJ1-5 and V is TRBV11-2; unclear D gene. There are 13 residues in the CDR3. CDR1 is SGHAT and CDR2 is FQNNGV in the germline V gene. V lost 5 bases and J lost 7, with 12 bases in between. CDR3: CASSARTGQPQHF. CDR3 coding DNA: TGTGCCAGCAGCGCCCGGACGGGGCAGCCCCAGCATTTT.

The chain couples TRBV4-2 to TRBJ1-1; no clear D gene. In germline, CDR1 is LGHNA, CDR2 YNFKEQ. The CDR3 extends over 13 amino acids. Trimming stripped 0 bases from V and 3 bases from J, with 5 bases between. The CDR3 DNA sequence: TGTGCCAGCAGCCAAGACAGATACACTGAAGCTTTCTTT. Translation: CASSQDRYTEAFF.

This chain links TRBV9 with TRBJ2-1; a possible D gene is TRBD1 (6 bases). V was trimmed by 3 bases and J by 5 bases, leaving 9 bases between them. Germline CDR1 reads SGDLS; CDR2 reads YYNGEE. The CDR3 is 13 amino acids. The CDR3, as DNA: TGTGCCAGCAGCGGGTGGACAGACAATGAGCAGTTCTTC. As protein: CASSGWTDNEQFF.

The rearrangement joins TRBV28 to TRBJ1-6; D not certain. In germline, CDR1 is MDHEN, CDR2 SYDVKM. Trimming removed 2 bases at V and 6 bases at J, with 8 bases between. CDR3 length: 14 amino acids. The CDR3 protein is CASSLPLGNSPLHF. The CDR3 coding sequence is TGTGCCAGCAGTTTACCCCTCGGTAATTCACCCCTCCACTTT.

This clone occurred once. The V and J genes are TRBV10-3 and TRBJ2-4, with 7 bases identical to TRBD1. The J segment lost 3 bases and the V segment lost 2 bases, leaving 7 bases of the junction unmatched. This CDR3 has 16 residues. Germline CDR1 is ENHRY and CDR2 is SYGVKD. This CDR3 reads CAISEGQVLDKNIQYF. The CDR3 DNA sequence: TGTGCCATCAGTGAGGGACAGGTCCTAGACAAAAACATTCAGTACTTC.